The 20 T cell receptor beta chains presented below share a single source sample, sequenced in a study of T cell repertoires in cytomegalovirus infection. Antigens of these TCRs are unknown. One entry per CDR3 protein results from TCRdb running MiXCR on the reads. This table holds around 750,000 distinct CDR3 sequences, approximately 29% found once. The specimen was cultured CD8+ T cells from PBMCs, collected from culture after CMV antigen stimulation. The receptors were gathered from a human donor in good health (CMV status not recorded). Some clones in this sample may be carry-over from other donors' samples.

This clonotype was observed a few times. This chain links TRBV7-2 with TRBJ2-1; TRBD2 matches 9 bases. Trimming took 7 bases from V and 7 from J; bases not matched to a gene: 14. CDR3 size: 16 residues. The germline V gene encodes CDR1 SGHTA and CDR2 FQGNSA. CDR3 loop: CASNGGRGGSLNEQFF. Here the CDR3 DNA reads TGTGCCAGCAACGGGGGGCGGGGGGGCTCTTTAAATGAGCAGTTCTTC.

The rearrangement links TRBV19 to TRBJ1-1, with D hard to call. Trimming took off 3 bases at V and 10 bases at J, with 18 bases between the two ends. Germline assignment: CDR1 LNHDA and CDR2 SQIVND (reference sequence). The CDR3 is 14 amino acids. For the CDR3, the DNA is TGTGCCAGTAGTATGACCCCGACGGGTCCCATAGCTTTCTTT. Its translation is CASSMTPTGPIAFF.

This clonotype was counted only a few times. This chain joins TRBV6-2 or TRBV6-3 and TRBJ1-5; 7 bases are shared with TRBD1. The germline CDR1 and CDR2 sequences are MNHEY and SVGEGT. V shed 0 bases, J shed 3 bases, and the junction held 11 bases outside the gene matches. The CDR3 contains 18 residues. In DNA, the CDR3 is TGTGCCAGCAGTTACTCGGAGGGGGCGGGCCTTTCCAATCAGCCCCAGCATTTT. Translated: CASSYSEGAGLSNQPQHF.

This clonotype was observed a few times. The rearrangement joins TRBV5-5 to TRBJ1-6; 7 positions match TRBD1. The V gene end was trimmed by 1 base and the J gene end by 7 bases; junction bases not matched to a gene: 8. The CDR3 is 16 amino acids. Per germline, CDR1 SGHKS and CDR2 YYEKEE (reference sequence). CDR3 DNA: TGTGCCAGCAGCTTGTCCGGGACAGCAACAAATTCACCCCTCCACTTT. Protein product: CASSLSGTATNSPLHF.

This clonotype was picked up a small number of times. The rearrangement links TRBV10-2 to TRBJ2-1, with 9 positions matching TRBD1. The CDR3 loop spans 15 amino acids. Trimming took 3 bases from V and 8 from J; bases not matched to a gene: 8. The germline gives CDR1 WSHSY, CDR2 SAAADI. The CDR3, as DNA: TGCGCCAGCAGTGAAAGGGACAGGGTTTACGATGAGCAGTTCTTC. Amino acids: CASSERDRVYDEQFF.

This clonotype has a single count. In DNA, the CDR3 is TGTGCCAGCTCAACCCCTGGGGCGGGGGGGCTCGATGAGCAGTTCTTC. As protein: CASSTPGAGGLDEQFF. This sequence joins TRBV7-9 and TRBJ2-1, with TRBD2 identical over 9 bases. CDR1 is SEHNR, CDR2 FQNEAQ, per germline (reference sequence). There are 16 residues in the CDR3. Germline trimming cut 8 bases from V and 8 bases from J; bases unmatched to any gene: 16.

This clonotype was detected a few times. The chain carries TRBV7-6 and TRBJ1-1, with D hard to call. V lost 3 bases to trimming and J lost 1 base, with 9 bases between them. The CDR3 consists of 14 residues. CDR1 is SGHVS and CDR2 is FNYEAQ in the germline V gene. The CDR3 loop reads CASSLGSTNTEAFF. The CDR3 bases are TGTGCCAGCAGCTTGGGGAGCACGAACACTGAAGCTTTCTTT.

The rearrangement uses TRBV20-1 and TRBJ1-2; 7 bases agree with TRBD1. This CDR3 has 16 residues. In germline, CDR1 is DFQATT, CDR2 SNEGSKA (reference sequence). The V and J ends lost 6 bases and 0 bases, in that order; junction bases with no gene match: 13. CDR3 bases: TGCAGTGCGAAGACTGGCAGGGGGGAATCTAACTATGGCTACACCTTC. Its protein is CSAKTGRGESNYGYTF.

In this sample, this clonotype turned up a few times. Here the CDR3 DNA reads TGTGCCAGCAGTTTAGAGACAGCGGAGGGACTGTTTTTT. It encodes CASSLETAEGLFF. V and J are TRBV12-3 or TRBV12-4 and TRBJ1-4; perhaps TRBD1 as D (5 bases). The V end lost 1 base, the J end lost 13 bases, and 13 bases lay between the germline ends. This CDR3 has 13 residues.

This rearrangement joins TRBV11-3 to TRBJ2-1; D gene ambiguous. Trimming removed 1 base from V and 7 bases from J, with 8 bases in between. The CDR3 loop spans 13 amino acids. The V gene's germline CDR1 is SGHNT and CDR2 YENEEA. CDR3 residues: CASSLAVGNEQFF. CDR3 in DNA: TGTGCCAGCAGCTTAGCCGTAGGGAATGAGCAGTTCTTC.

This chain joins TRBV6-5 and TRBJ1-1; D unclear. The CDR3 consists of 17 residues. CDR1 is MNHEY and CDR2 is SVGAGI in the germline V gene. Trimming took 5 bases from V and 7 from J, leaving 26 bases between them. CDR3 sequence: CASSLHLRAPRGGEAFF. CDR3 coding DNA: TGTGCCAGCAGTCTACACCTCCGGGCCCCCCGGGGAGGTGAAGCTTTCTTT.

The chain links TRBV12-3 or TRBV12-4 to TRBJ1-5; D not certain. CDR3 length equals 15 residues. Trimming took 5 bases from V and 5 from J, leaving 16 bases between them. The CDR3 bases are TGTGCCAGCAGTGGTGGGATCTCCCCACATCAGCCCCAGCATTTT. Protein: CASSGGISPHQPQHF.

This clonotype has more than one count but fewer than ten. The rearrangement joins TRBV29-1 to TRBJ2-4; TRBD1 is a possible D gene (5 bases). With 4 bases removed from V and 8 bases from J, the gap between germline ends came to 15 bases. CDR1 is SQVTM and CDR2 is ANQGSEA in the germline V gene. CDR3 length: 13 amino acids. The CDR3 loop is CSVGWVQGDIQYF. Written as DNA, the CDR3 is TGCAGCGTTGGGTGGGTTCAAGGGGACATTCAGTACTTC.

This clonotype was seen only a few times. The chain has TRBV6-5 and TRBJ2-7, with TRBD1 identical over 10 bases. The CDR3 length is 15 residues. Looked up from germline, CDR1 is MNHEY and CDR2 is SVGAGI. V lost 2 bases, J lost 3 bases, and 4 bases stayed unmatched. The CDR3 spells CASSYDRGPGYEQYV. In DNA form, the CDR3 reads TGTGCCAGCAGTTACGACAGGGGGCCCGGCTACGAGCAGTACGTC.

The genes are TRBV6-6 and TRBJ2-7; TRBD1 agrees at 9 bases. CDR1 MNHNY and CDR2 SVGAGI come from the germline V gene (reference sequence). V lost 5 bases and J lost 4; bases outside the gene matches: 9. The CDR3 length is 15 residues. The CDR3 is CASSAPGQGTYEQYV. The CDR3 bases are TGTGCCAGCAGTGCTCCGGGACAGGGAACTTACGAGCAGTACGTC.

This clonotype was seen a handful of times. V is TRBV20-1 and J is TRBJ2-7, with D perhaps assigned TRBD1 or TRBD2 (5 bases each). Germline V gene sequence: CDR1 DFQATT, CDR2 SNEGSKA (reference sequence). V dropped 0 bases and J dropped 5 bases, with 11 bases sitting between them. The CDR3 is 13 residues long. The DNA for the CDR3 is TGCAGTGCTAGAGATGAGGGGAAACACGAGCAGTACTTC. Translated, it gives CSARDEGKHEQYF.

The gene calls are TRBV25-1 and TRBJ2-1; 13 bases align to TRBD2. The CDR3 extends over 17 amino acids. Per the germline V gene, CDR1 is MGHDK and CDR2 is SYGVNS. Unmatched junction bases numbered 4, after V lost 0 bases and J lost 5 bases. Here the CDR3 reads CASSEYFGLAGDNEQFF. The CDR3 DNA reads TGTGCCAGCAGTGAATATTTCGGACTAGCGGGGGACAATGAGCAGTTCTTC.

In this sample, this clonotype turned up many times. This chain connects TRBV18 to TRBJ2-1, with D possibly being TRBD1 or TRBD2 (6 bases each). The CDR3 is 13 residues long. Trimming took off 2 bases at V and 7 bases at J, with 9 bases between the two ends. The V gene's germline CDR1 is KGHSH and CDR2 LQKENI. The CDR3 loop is CASSPRGGNEQFF. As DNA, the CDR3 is TGTGCCAGCTCACCAAGAGGGGGGAATGAGCAGTTCTTC.

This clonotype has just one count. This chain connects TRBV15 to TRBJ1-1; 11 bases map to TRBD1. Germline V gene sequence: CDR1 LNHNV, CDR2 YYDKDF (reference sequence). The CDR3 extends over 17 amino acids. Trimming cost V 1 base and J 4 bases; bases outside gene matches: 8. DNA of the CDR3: TGTGCCACCAGCAGAGTGGGACAGGGGGATTGGTCCACTGAAGCTTTCTTT. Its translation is CATSRVGQGDWSTEAFF.

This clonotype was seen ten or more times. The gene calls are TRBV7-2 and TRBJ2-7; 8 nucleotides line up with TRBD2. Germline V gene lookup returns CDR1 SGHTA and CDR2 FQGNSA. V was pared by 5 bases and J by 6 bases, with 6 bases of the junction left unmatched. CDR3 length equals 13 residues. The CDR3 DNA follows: TGTGCCAGCAGCCGGTTGCTAGCGGGCGAGCAGTACGTC. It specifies CASSRLLAGEQYV.